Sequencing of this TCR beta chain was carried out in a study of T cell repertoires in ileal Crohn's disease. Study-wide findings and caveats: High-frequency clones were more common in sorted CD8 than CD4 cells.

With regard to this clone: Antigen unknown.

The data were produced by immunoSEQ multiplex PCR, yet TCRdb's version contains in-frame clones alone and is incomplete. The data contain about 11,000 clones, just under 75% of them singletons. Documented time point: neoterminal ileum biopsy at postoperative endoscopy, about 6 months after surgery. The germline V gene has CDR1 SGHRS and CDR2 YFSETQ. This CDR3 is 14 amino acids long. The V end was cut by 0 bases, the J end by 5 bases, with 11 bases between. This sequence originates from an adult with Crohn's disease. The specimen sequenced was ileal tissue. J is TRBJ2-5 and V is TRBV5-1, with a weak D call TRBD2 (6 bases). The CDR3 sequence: CASSLEGGSETQYF. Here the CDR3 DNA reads TGCGCCAGCAGCTTGGAGGGAGGATCGGAGACCCAGTACTTC.